This entry lists 16 T cell receptor beta chains sequenced from one sample in a study of chemoradiotherapy in HPV16-positive cancers. Here immunoSEQ multiplex PCR was the method, and the copy in TCRdb shows in-frame clones only, minus some. The sample includes some 20,000 clones, more than 80% of them seen just once. This material consisted of blood, taken from a patient who underwent chemoradiotherapy. The receptors originated from a human donor with HPV-associated anogenital cancer.

The chain joins TRBV5-1 to TRBJ2-3; no reliable D call. Trimming removed 1 base at V and 4 bases at J, with 7 bases between. CDR1 is SGHRS and CDR2 is YFSETQ in the germline V gene. The CDR3 runs 13 residues. The CDR3 region is CASSLQVADTQYF. The CDR3, as DNA: TGCGCCAGCAGCTTGCAGGTCGCAGATACGCAGTATTTT.

This clone was observed a few times. The chain joins TRBV7-9 to TRBJ2-2, with 9 bases lining up with TRBD1. Germline V gene data show CDR1 as SEHNR and CDR2 as FQNEAQ (reference sequence). This CDR3 is 15 amino acids long. Trimming cost V 1 base and J 6 bases; bases outside gene matches: 3. CDR3 nucleotides: TGTGCCAGCAGCTTAGGGACAGGGGTTGCCGGGGAGCTGTTTTTT. It yields the protein CASSLGTGVAGELFF.

The chain couples TRBV27 to TRBJ2-1, with 7 bases lining up with TRBD2. With 0 bases clipped from V and 3 bases from J, the junction kept 2 bases outside the gene matches. CDR3 length: 15 residues. Germline V gene data show CDR1 as MNHEY and CDR2 as SMNVEV (reference sequence). In nucleotides, the CDR3 is TGTGCCAGCAGTTTATCTTGGGGGGGCTACAATGAGCAGTTCTTC. Translating it yields CASSLSWGGYNEQFF.

The V gene is TRBV27, the J gene TRBJ2-7, with 8 bases aligning to TRBD2. Germline trimming cut 2 bases from V and 6 bases from J; bases unmatched to any gene: 12. CDR1 is MNHEY and CDR2 is SMNVEV in the germline V gene (reference sequence). This CDR3 has 16 residues. CDR3 sequence reads: CASSLRRGGTSSEQYF. The CDR3 DNA sequence: TGTGCCAGCAGTTTAAGACGGGGGGGGACAAGTTCCGAGCAGTACTTC.

The chain joins TRBV27 to TRBJ2-7, with D possibly matching TRBD2 (6 bases). V was clipped by 5 bases and J by 1 base, with 12 bases between them. The CDR3 runs 14 residues. Germline V gives CDR1 MNHEY, CDR2 SMNVEV (reference sequence). CDR3 bases: TGTGCCAGCAGTCCCGAACTAGCATCCTACGAGCAGTACTTC. Translating it yields CASSPELASYEQYF.

V is TRBV6-6 and J is TRBJ2-7; D not resolved. V gave up 0 bases and J gave up 2 bases, with 11 bases separating them. The CDR3 runs to 15 residues. Germline values: CDR1 MNHNY, CDR2 SVGAGI (reference sequence). The CDR3 nucleotides read TGTGCCAGCAGTTACTCTTCCGAGCTAACCTACGAGCAGTACTTC. This encodes CASSYSSELTYEQYF.

In its sample, this clone was seen once. The V call is TRBV9, the J call TRBJ1-4; the match to TRBD1 covers 9 bases. Looked up from germline, CDR1 is SGDLS and CDR2 is YYNGEE. V was clipped by 3 bases and J by 7 bases; unmatched bases: 7. The CDR3 totals 15 residues. The CDR3 is CASSAGTGTIEKLFF. The CDR3 DNA follows: TGTGCCAGCAGCGCGGGGACAGGGACAATTGAAAAACTGTTTTTT.

The chain uses TRBV6-6 and TRBJ2-7; tentatively, D is TRBD1 (5 bases). Trimming removed 7 bases at V and 9 bases at J, with 13 bases between. Germline V gene data show CDR1 as MNHNY and CDR2 as SVGAGI (reference sequence). This CDR3 has 11 amino acids. CDR3 bases: TGTGCCAGCAAAGGGGATGTGGTGCAGTACTTC. Protein product: CASKGDVVQYF.

The V gene is TRBV27, the J gene TRBJ2-1; TRBD2 aligns across 8 bases. The junction had 6 bases not matched to a gene; V was cut back by 6 bases and J by 5 bases. The CDR3 loop spans 14 amino acids. Germline CDR1 MNHEY, CDR2 SMNVEV (reference sequence). The CDR3 reads CASRRGEFDNEQFF. CDR3 DNA: TGTGCCAGCAGGCGGGGGGAATTCGACAATGAGCAGTTCTTC.

The chain combines TRBV6-6 with TRBJ1-2; TRBD1 agrees at 8 bases. Unmatched junction bases numbered 2, after V lost 5 bases and J lost 3 bases. The CDR3 runs to 13 residues. In germline, CDR1 is MNHNY, CDR2 SVGAGI (reference sequence). DNA for the CDR3: TGTGCCAGCAGTACGGACAGGGACTATGGCTACACCTTC. This sequence encodes CASSTDRDYGYTF.

This clone was counted a few times. This chain links TRBV5-4 with TRBJ2-1; weak D call: TRBD1 (6 bases). The V gene lost 4 bases and the J gene lost 5 bases, with 22 bases spanning the gap. The germline gives CDR1 SGHNT, CDR2 YYREEE (reference sequence). The CDR3 sequence is 17 residues long. Written as DNA, the CDR3 is TGTGCCAGCAGCGGACAACAGGGTGGGGGTTATGACAATGAGCAGTTCTTC. Translated, it gives CASSGQQGGGYDNEQFF.

The rearrangement links TRBV6-5 to TRBJ1-1; D unresolved. The germline V and J ends were trimmed by 2 bases and 4 bases, with 8 bases remaining between them. The germline CDR1 and CDR2 sequences are MNHEY and SVGAGI. The CDR3 sequence is 13 residues long. The CDR3 reads CASSYGVATEAFF. The CDR3 coding sequence is TGTGCCAGCAGTTACGGAGTAGCCACTGAAGCTTTCTTT.

The rearrangement joins TRBV6-1 to TRBJ1-6, with TRBD1 identical over 12 bases. Losses at the gene ends were 1 base for V and 10 bases for J; bases not matched to a gene: 5. This CDR3 has 16 residues. CDR1 and CDR2 from the germline V gene are MNHNS and SASEGT. DNA of the CDR3: TGTGCCAGCAGTGAAGTTGGGGGGACAGGGGGCTCACCCCTCCACTTT. Its translation is CASSEVGGTGGSPLHF.

The rearrangement links TRBV5-1 to TRBJ1-6; 10 nucleotides agree with TRBD1. CDR1 is SGHRS, CDR2 YFSETQ, per germline. The ends lost 3 bases at V and 5 bases at J; junction bases unmatched: 2. The CDR3 runs 15 residues. CDR3: CASSSGQGDNSPLHF. Written as DNA, the CDR3 is TGCGCCAGCAGCTCTGGACAGGGGGATAATTCACCCCTCCACTTT. Supplemented by reference TRBV5-1 and TRBJ1-6, the full variable domain reads KAGVTQTPRYLIKTRGQQVTLSCSPISGHRSVSWYQQTPGQGLQFLFEYFSETQRNKGNFPGRFSGRQFSNSRSEMNVSTLELGDSALYLCASSSGQGDNSPLHFGNGTRLTVT.

The gene calls are TRBV4-2 and TRBJ2-1; D may be TRBD1 (6 bases). V was pared by 2 bases and J by 8 bases, with 7 bases between. There are 12 residues in the CDR3. Germline CDR1 is LGHNA and CDR2 is YNFKEQ. CDR3 DNA: TGTGCCAGCAGCCAAAGGGGGTATGAGCAGTTCTTC. This sequence encodes CASSQRGYEQFF.

The chain combines TRBV9 with TRBJ2-1, with D unclear. This CDR3 is 14 amino acids long. Trimming removed 3 bases at V and 0 bases at J, with 7 bases between. The germline gives CDR1 SGDLS, CDR2 YYNGEE. The CDR3 reads CASSAIPSYNEQFF. CDR3 in DNA: TGTGCCAGCAGCGCCATCCCCTCCTACAATGAGCAGTTCTTC.